This is a list of T cell receptor beta chains from one sample in a study of T-cell memory formation after mild COVID-19. TCRdb fed the 5' RACE reads into MiXCR, producing one record per CDR3 protein. The sample has about 340,000 distinct CDR3 sequences, approximately 15% seen once. Sequencing was carried out using PBMCs or a T cell subset sorted from them (not recorded which). Receptors were obtained from a young man who had mild COVID-19 (a few samples of this study predate the infection). Cell type and time point are not known. CDR3s include the opening cysteine and the closing phenylalanine or tryptophan. A D gene is named only where the DNA matches it firmly. The size field is filled for only some rows; it gives once, few, many or a size class.

v_gene	j_gene	d_gene	abundance	CDR3aa	CDR3nt
TRBV13	TRBJ2-7	TRBD2	few	CASSARTSGAYEQYF	TGTGCCAGCAGCGCCCGGACTAGCGGGGCCTACGAGCAGTACTTC
TRBV12-3/TRBV12-4	TRBJ2-3	NA	few	CASSFRGGPDTQYF	TGTGCCAGCAGTTTTCGGGGCGGGCCAGATACGCAGTATTTT
TRBV7-2	TRBJ2-3	TRBD2	NA	CASSLGGAGGPVTDTQYF	TGTGCCAGCAGCTTAGGAGGAGCGGGGGGGCCGGTAACAGATACGCAGTATTTT
TRBV24-1	TRBJ1-5	TRBD1	few	CATSDPRTGGNQPQHF	TGTGCCACCAGTGACCCACGGACAGGGGGCAATCAGCCCCAGCATTTT
TRBV7-9	TRBJ2-7	NA	NA	CASSSRQGGSFEQYF	TGTGCCAGCAGCAGCCGACAGGGAGGGTCCTTCGAGCAGTACTTC
TRBV6-2/TRBV6-3	TRBJ2-3	TRBD2	NA	CASSGLAGDTQYF	TGTGCCAGCAGTGGATTAGCGGGGGATACGCAGTATTTT
TRBV7-2	TRBJ1-5	NA	NA	CASRLTEGIQPQHF	TGTGCCAGCAGACTGACGGAGGGGATCCAGCCCCAGCATTTT
TRBV12-3/TRBV12-4	TRBJ1-3	NA	NA	CASSSRTGSSGNTIYF	TGTGCCAGCAGTTCTCGGACGGGCAGCTCTGGAAACACCATATATTTT
TRBV12-3/TRBV12-4	TRBJ2-2	TRBD1	NA	CASSLAQGAAGELFF	TGTGCCAGCAGTTTGGCACAGGGGGCGGCCGGGGAGCTGTTTTTT
TRBV20-1	TRBJ1-1	NA	NA	CSATEDGLNTEAFF	TGCAGTGCGACCGAGGACGGACTGAACACTGAAGCTTTCTTT
TRBV12-3/TRBV12-4	TRBJ1-4	NA	few	CASSSGGYISRKLFF	TGTGCCAGCAGTTCCGGGGGGTACATTAGTAGGAAACTGTTTTTT
TRBV29-1	TRBJ2-7	TRBD2	few	CSAGTGGSSYEQYF	TGCAGCGCCGGAACGGGGGGGAGCTCCTACGAGCAGTACTTC
TRBV6-5	TRBJ1-2	NA	NA	CASSPLGGRIYGYTF	TGTGCCAGCAGTCCCCTTGGGGGGCGAATCTATGGCTACACCTTC
TRBV6-5	TRBJ2-3	TRBD2	NA	CASSYSNRGGTDTQYF	TGTGCCAGCAGTTACTCGAACCGGGGGGGCACAGATACGCAGTATTTT
TRBV5-1	TRBJ2-3	NA	many	CASSPDPGDTQYF	TGCGCCAGCAGCCCGGACCCGGGAGATACGCAGTATTTT
TRBV12-3/TRBV12-4	TRBJ1-4	NA	NA	CASSPQGARGKKLFF	TGTGCCAGCAGTCCCCAAGGGGCCAGGGGTAAAAAACTGTTTTTT
TRBV6-2/TRBV6-3	TRBJ2-1	TRBD1	few	CASSYRDRGQFF	TGTGCCAGCAGCTATCGAGACAGGGGGCAGTTCTTC